These 17 T cell receptor beta chains originate from one sample sequenced in a study of blood T cell repertoires in COVID-19. The repertoire was sequenced with immunoSEQ multiplex PCR; TCRdb's copy has only in-frame clones and lacks some. The sample contains some 100,000 clones, 80% to 90% of which appear only once. The sequenced sample consisted of peripheral blood. Receptor source: a human donor with acute or convalescent COVID-19. The donor label of this sample is uncertain.

The chain uses TRBV10-3 and TRBJ1-2, with 7 bases fitting TRBD1. Germline lookup yields CDR1 ENHRY and CDR2 SYGVKD. V dropped 0 bases and J dropped 4; count of bases not matched to a gene: 5. The CDR3 extends over 15 amino acids. CDR3 residues: CAISESRGLSYGYTF. The CDR3 DNA follows: TGTGCCATCAGTGAGTCAAGGGGGCTTAGCTATGGCTACACCTTC.

V usage is TRBV7-8 and J usage is TRBJ1-3, with a possible D match to TRBD1 (5 bases). The germline CDR1 and CDR2 sequences are SGHVS and FQNEAQ. Trimming took 3 bases from V and 4 from J, leaving 16 bases between them. There are 16 residues in the CDR3. This chain's CDR3 is CASSFVGTEGGNTIYF. In DNA form, the CDR3 reads TGTGCCAGCAGCTTCGTCGGGACTGAAGGCGGAAACACCATATATTTT.

This clone was counted a single time. The chain carries TRBV18 and TRBJ1-2; D perhaps matches TRBD1 (5 bases). There are 13 residues in the CDR3. Germline V gene sequence: CDR1 KGHSH, CDR2 LQKENI. V dropped 6 bases and J dropped 6 bases, with 14 bases sitting between them. For the CDR3, the DNA is TGTGCCAGCTCTATAATTCAGGGCGATGGCTACACCTTC. Protein: CASSIIQGDGYTF.

V gene TRBV28 combines with J gene TRBJ1-2; 7 bases match TRBD1. The CDR3 totals 13 residues. Per germline, CDR1 MDHEN and CDR2 SYDVKM. Germline trimming cut 6 bases from V and 6 bases from J; bases unmatched to any gene: 7. Written as DNA, the CDR3 is TGTGCCAGCAGACTTGGAACAGGGGATGGCTACACCTTC. It encodes CASRLGTGDGYTF.

V gene TRBV7-9 combines with J gene TRBJ1-4; 8 nucleotides align to TRBD1. V shed 4 bases, J shed 8 bases, and the junction held 6 bases outside the gene matches. Per the germline V gene, CDR1 is SEHNR and CDR2 is FQNEAQ (reference sequence). This CDR3 is built from 14 residues. CDR3 residues: CASSSRGLREKLFF. The CDR3, as DNA: TGTGCCAGCAGCTCCAGGGGGCTTCGAGAAAAACTGTTTTTT.

The V gene is TRBV5-1, the J gene TRBJ2-3; a possible D gene is TRBD2 (6 bases). The CDR3 is 17 residues long. Trimming took 4 bases from V and 3 from J, leaving 21 bases between them. Germline V CDR1 and CDR2: SGHRS, YFSETQ. Here the CDR3 DNA reads TGCGCCAGCAGCGTGGGGCCAGGGACTGGGCGTACAGATACGCAGTATTTT. Its translation is CASSVGPGTGRTDTQYF.

The chain combines TRBV7-2 with TRBJ2-1, with 10 bases lining up with TRBD2. The CDR3 is 15 amino acids. Germline V gene data show CDR1 as SGHTA and CDR2 as FQGNSA. V was pared by 2 bases and J by 15 bases, with 13 bases of the junction left unmatched. The CDR3 nucleotides are TGTGCCAGCAGCTTAAGAGGGGCTAGCGGGAGTGATGCGTTCTTC. It yields the protein CASSLRGASGSDAFF.

The rearrangement links TRBV19 to TRBJ1-2; D ambiguous. Per the germline V gene, CDR1 is LNHDA and CDR2 is SQIVND (reference sequence). Trimming removed 3 bases from V and 5 bases from J, with 10 bases in between. This CDR3 has 13 amino acids. This CDR3 is CASSILLGYGYTF. In nucleotides, the CDR3 is TGTGCCAGTAGTATCCTCCTCGGGTATGGCTACACCTTC.

The chain is built from TRBV12-3 or TRBV12-4 and TRBJ2-7, with D uncertain. The CDR3 extends over 11 amino acids. Trimming cost V 3 bases and J 3 bases, with 3 bases left between them. The CDR3 DNA reads as TGTGCCAGCAGTTTCCTCTACGAGCAGTACTTC. This sequence encodes CASSFLYEQYF.

The chain is built from TRBV20-1 and TRBJ2-1; no firm D call. The CDR3 covers 12 residues. Per the germline V gene, CDR1 is DFQATT and CDR2 is SNEGSKA (reference sequence). V was clipped by 3 bases and J by 7 bases, with 10 bases between them. CDR3 residues: CSASNPENEQFF. The CDR3 coding sequence is TGCAGTGCTAGTAATCCTGAGAATGAGCAGTTCTTC.

The V and J genes are TRBV30 and TRBJ1-3; D remains ambiguous. The V end lost 2 bases, the J end lost 0 bases, and 11 bases lay between the germline ends. This CDR3 spans 15 amino acids. Germline V gene lookup returns CDR1 GTSNPN and CDR2 SVGIG (reference sequence). The CDR3, as DNA: TGTGCCTGGAGTCGGAGATCGCCCTCTGGAAACACCATATATTTT. This translates into CAWSRRSPSGNTIYF.

The V gene is TRBV7-2, the J gene TRBJ1-3; TRBD1 agrees at 8 bases. The CDR3 totals 14 residues. CDR1 and CDR2 (germline): SGHTA, FQGNSA. V was clipped by 5 bases and J by 2 bases; unmatched bases: 2. CDR3 DNA sequence: TGTGCCAGCAGCGGACAGGGCGCTGGAAACACCATATATTTT. Translating gives CASSGQGAGNTIYF.

The J gene is TRBJ1-1, the V gene TRBV27; TRBD1 agrees at 12 bases. CDR3 size: 16 residues. V lost 8 bases, J lost 2 bases, and 9 bases stayed unmatched. Germline V gene lookup returns CDR1 MNHEY and CDR2 SMNVEV (reference sequence). The CDR3: CASGGTGGGLNTEAFF. The CDR3 DNA is TGTGCCAGCGGGGGGACAGGGGGCGGTTTAAACACTGAAGCTTTCTTT.

The chain has TRBV6-2 or TRBV6-3 and TRBJ1-2; TRBD1 matches at 8 bases. CDR3 size: 14 residues. Germline V gene sequence: CDR1 MNHEY, CDR2 SVGEGT. The trim removed 5 bases at V and 3 bases at J, leaving 5 bases unmatched. For the CDR3, the DNA is TGTGCCAGCAGTCACAGGGGGAAGGACTATGGCTACACCTTC. Its translation is CASSHRGKDYGYTF.

This chain uses TRBV4-3 with TRBJ2-1; weak D call: TRBD2 (5 bases). V was trimmed by 3 bases and J by 4 bases, leaving 13 bases between them. The CDR3 runs to 15 residues. Looked up from germline, CDR1 is LGHNA and CDR2 is YSLEER. CDR3 DNA sequence: TGCGCCAGCAGCCAGGAGGCGCTGGCTTACAATGAGCAGTTCTTC. Its translation: CASSQEALAYNEQFF.

The chain joins TRBV6-5 to TRBJ1-2; 9 nucleotides match TRBD1. The CDR3 runs 14 residues. Germline loops: CDR1 MNHEY, CDR2 SVGAGI. The V and J ends lost 4 bases and 4 bases, in that order; junction bases with no gene match: 4. The CDR3 coding sequence is TGTGCCAGCAGTTCGGGACAGGGAGGCTATGGCTACACCTTC. It specifies CASSSGQGGYGYTF.

This chain joins TRBV9 and TRBJ2-1; 12 bases align to TRBD2. The V gene's germline CDR1 is SGDLS and CDR2 YYNGEE. The CDR3 length is 15 residues. V gave up 3 bases and J gave up 7 bases; unmatched junction bases: 5. CDR3: CASSGLAGAINEQFF. CDR3 sequence (DNA): TGTGCCAGCAGCGGACTAGCGGGAGCAATTAATGAGCAGTTCTTC.